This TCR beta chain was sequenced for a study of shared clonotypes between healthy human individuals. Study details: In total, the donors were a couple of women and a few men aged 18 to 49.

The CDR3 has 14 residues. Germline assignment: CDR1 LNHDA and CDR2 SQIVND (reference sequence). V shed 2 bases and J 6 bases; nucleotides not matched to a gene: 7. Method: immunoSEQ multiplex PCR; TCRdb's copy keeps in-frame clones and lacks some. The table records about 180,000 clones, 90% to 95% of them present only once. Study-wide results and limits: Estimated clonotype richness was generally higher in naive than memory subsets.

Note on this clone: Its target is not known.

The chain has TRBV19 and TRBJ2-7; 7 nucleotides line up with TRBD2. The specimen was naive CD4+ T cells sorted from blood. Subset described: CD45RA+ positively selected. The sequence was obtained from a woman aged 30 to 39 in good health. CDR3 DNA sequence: TGTGCCAGTAGTATAATAGCGGGCGGAATCGAGCAGTACTTC. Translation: CASSIIAGGIEQYF.